These 27 T cell receptor beta chains were all obtained from the same sample, sequenced in a study of T-cell reconstitution after alpha-beta-depleted transplantation in children. Preparing the TCRbeta library involved the use of unique molecular identifiers. TCRdb analysed the PCR reads with MiXCR anew, one entry per CDR3 protein. The table lists about 460,000 distinct CDR3 sequences, over 9.5% of them singletons. Sequenced here: PBMCs, sampled before TCRalphabeta/CD19-depleted stem cell transplant. The source of these receptors is a child aged 2-9 years with inherited bone marrow failure, due to receive a stem cell transplant.

This clonotype has at least ten counts. The chain recombines TRBV12-3 or TRBV12-4 with TRBJ2-1; 12 bases map to TRBD2. The V gene end was trimmed by 6 bases and the J gene end by 7 bases; junction bases not matched to a gene: 10. The CDR3 is made up of 16 amino acids. CDR3 sequence reads: CASSPLAGGPRNEQFF. In DNA form, the CDR3 reads TGTGCCAGCAGCCCCCTAGCGGGAGGGCCTCGAAATGAGCAGTTCTTC.

This clonotype was found many times. The chain is built from TRBV20-1 and TRBJ1-2; 8 nucleotides agree with TRBD1. V lost 4 bases to trimming and J lost 4 bases; unmatched junction nucleotides: 5. Per germline, CDR1 DFQATT and CDR2 SNEGSKA (reference sequence). CDR3 size: 13 residues. The DNA for the CDR3 is TGCAGTGCTAAAGACAGGGGAGGCTATGGCTACACCTTC. Translation: CSAKDRGGYGYTF.

As concerns this clonotype: Likely a read error: the CDR3 ends without its conserved phenylalanine or tryptophan. The chain links TRBV24-1 to TRBJ2-7, with TRBD1 as a possible D gene (8 bases). The CDR3 spans 19 residues. Per germline, CDR1 KGHDR and CDR2 SFDVKD. V lost 7 bases to trimming and J lost 3 bases, with 30 bases between them. The CDR3 spells CATRQLPQGAPGRCYEQYY. As DNA, the CDR3 is TGTGCCACCAGGCAACTCCCCCAGGGGGCCCCCGGGAGGTGCTACGAGCAGTACTAC.

This clonotype was recorded many times. The CDR3 region is CATSDRTSWRETQYF. CDR3 in DNA: TGTGCCACCAGTGACCGGACTAGCTGGAGGGAGACCCAGTACTTC. The rearrangement joins TRBV24-1 to TRBJ2-5; 8 bases agree with TRBD2. Germline CDR1 and CDR2: KGHDR and SFDVKD. The CDR3 runs to 15 residues. Trimming cost V 4 bases and J 5 bases; bases outside gene matches: 8.

This clonotype occurred many times. The chain carries TRBV12-3 or TRBV12-4 and TRBJ2-3; D is perhaps TRBD1 (6 bases). Trimming cost V 4 bases and J 4 bases, with 12 bases left between them. CDR3 length: 14 residues. CDR3 nucleotide sequence: TGTGCCAGCAGTTCTTGGGGGCCCGCAGATACGCAGTATTTT. It specifies CASSSWGPADTQYF.

In the case of this clonotype: A read error may be the cause here, since a much bigger clone is one base away. The chain carries TRBV29-1 and TRBJ1-1; unclear D gene. The CDR3 runs to 9 residues. Germline V gene lookup returns CDR1 SQVTM and CDR2 ANQGSEA. The CDR3 sequence: CSVVTEALF. The CDR3 region has the DNA TGCAGCGTTGTGACTGAAGCTTTATTT.

This clonotype was detected ten times or more. This chain links TRBV20-1 with TRBJ2-5, with D hard to call. The CDR3 is made up of 10 amino acids. Trimming cost V 3 bases and J 5 bases, with 4 bases left between them. The germline CDR1 and CDR2 sequences are DFQATT and SNEGSKA (reference sequence). The CDR3 region is CSASGETQYF. CDR3 nucleotides: TGCAGTGCTAGCGGGGAGACCCAGTACTTC.

This clonotype came up many times. The chain employs TRBV7-8 and TRBJ2-1; 7 nucleotides line up with TRBD2. Germline V gives CDR1 SGHVS, CDR2 FQNEAQ. The CDR3 is 16 amino acids. Trimming removed 3 bases from V and 0 bases from J; junction bases left unmatched: 5. The CDR3 nucleotides are TGTGCCAGCAGCTTGACGGGAGGAACCTCCTACAATGAGCAGTTCTTC. This sequence encodes CASSLTGGTSYNEQFF.

This clonotype was seen at least ten times. This sequence joins TRBV4-3 and TRBJ2-1, with TRBD2 matching 7 bases. The CDR3 spans 16 residues. Germline values: CDR1 LGHNA, CDR2 YSLEER. V trimming: 0 bases; J trimming: 4 bases; junction bases outside the gene matches: 6. The chain's CDR3 is CASSQEPAGRYNEQFF. In DNA form, the CDR3 reads TGCGCCAGCAGCCAAGAACCAGCGGGGAGATACAATGAGCAGTTCTTC.

This sequence joins TRBV28 and TRBJ2-1; D remains unclear. The V gene's germline CDR1 is MDHEN and CDR2 SYDVKM. The V gene lost 4 bases and the J gene lost 4 bases, with 17 bases spanning the gap. This CDR3 has 16 amino acids. The CDR3 bases are TGTGCCAGCAGTTCCCCGCCGTACGGCTCGTACAATGAGCAGTTCTTC. The encoded protein is CASSSPPYGSYNEQFF. Full variable domain (remainder filled in from reference TRBV28 and TRBJ2-1): DVKVTQSSRYLVKRTGEKVFLECVQDMDHENMFWYRQDPGLGLRLIYFSYDVKMKEKGDIPEGYSVSREKKERFSLILESASTNQTSMYLCASSSPPYGSYNEQFFGPGTRLTVL.

There are many counts of this clonotype. The chain has TRBV7-9 and TRBJ2-7; D unresolved. The V gene lost 1 base and the J gene lost 4 bases, with 8 bases spanning the gap. Germline CDR1 reads SEHNR; CDR2 reads FQNEAQ (reference sequence). CDR3 length equals 13 residues. The CDR3 nucleotides read TGTGCCAGCAGCTTAGGGAGTTGGTACGAGCAGTACTTC. Amino acids: CASSLGSWYEQYF.

This clonotype was seen repeatedly, ten times or more. The chain carries TRBV7-2 and TRBJ1-2, with TRBD1 identical over 7 bases. The CDR3 contains 16 residues. Trimming took 1 base from V and 0 from J; bases not matched to a gene: 5. CDR1 is SGHTA and CDR2 is FQGNSA in the germline V gene. The CDR3 nucleotides are TGTGCCAGCAGCTTAGTGACAGGGCTTTCTAACTATGGCTACACCTTC. Encoded protein: CASSLVTGLSNYGYTF.

This clonotype has ten or more counts. V usage is TRBV5-1 and J usage is TRBJ2-7; D gene ambiguous. Trimming removed 0 bases at V and 0 bases at J, with 10 bases between. Germline V gives CDR1 SGHRS, CDR2 YFSETQ. The CDR3 is made up of 15 amino acids. This CDR3 reads CASSLGPGLSYEQYF. CDR3 sequence (DNA): TGCGCCAGCAGCTTGGGGCCGGGCCTCTCCTACGAGCAGTACTTC. The complete variable domain, with remaining parts taken from reference TRBV5-1 and TRBJ2-7, reads KAGVTQTPRYLIKTRGQQVTLSCSPISGHRSVSWYQQTPGQGLQFLFEYFSETQRNKGNFPGRFSGRQFSNSRSEMNVSTLELGDSALYLCASSLGPGLSYEQYFGPGTRLTVT.

This clonotype was counted ten times or more. CDR3 loop: CSVIARGTGGQETQYF. DNA of the CDR3: TGCAGCGTAATAGCCCGAGGGACAGGGGGCCAAGAGACCCAGTACTTC. The chain links TRBV29-1 to TRBJ2-5, with 11 bases identical to TRBD1. The germline gives CDR1 SQVTM, CDR2 ANQGSEA. The V gene end was trimmed by 6 bases and the J gene end by 1 base; junction bases not matched to a gene: 10. CDR3 length: 16 amino acids.

The CDR3 loop is CASSLNEAVGTGELFF. CDR3 in DNA: TGTGCCAGCAGTTTAAATGAAGCGGTCGGCACCGGGGAGCTGTTTTTT. The chain links TRBV27 to TRBJ2-2; possible D gene TRBD2, 5 bases. V gave up 2 bases and J gave up 4 bases, with 14 bases separating them. The CDR3 length is 16 residues. The germline gives CDR1 MNHEY, CDR2 SMNVEV (reference sequence).

At least ten counts were recorded for this clonotype. The chain joins TRBV28 to TRBJ2-5, with 8 bases matching TRBD2. This CDR3 spans 17 amino acids. J gave up 4 bases and V 3 bases, and 13 bases lay outside the gene matches. Germline V gives CDR1 MDHEN, CDR2 SYDVKM. In nucleotides, the CDR3 is TGTGCCAGCAGTTTGGGTGAGCGAAGGGGGACTAGAGAGACCCAGTACTTC. Its protein is CASSLGERRGTRETQYF.

This clonotype was found many times. The J gene is TRBJ1-2, the V gene TRBV29-1; TRBD1 might be the D (5 bases). V lost 1 base and J 14 bases, leaving 14 bases between the germline ends. Germline V gives CDR1 SQVTM, CDR2 ANQGSEA. The CDR3 loop spans 11 amino acids. In DNA form, the CDR3 reads TGCAGCGTTGAAGCATCCGGGGCCAAGACCTTC. Protein sequence: CSVEASGAKTF.

In its sample, this clonotype was seen many times. The chain uses TRBV7-8 and TRBJ2-7; D may be TRBD1 or TRBD2 (5 bases each). V lost 5 bases and J 0 bases, leaving 11 bases between the germline ends. This CDR3 comprises 14 residues. Germline V gene sequence: CDR1 SGHVS, CDR2 FQNEAQ. The CDR3 bases are TGTGCCAGCAGCACAACTAGGGGCTCCTACGAGCAGTACTTC. This gives the protein CASSTTRGSYEQYF.

This clonotype has a count of ten or more. The chain carries TRBV5-4 and TRBJ2-2, with TRBD2 identical over 7 bases. There are 16 residues in the CDR3. The V and J ends lost 5 bases and 5 bases, in that order; junction bases with no gene match: 12. The germline gives CDR1 SGHNT, CDR2 YYREEE (reference sequence). Here the CDR3 reads CASRNGNGRTTGELFF. The CDR3 DNA reads TGTGCCAGCAGGAACGGAAACGGGAGGACTACCGGGGAGCTGTTTTTT.

This clonotype was counted ten times or more. The V and J genes are TRBV7-9 and TRBJ1-2; TRBD1 is a possible D gene (5 bases). Per the germline V gene, CDR1 is SEHNR and CDR2 is FQNEAQ (reference sequence). Trimming left V 1 base short and J 8 bases short, with 17 bases between. The CDR3 runs to 15 residues. The CDR3 DNA reads TGTGCCAGCAGCTTAGAGATTGCACAGGCGTCAGGCTACACCTTC. Protein: CASSLEIAQASGYTF.

This chain connects TRBV27 to TRBJ2-1; the match to TRBD2 covers 8 bases. V shed 5 bases, J shed 5 bases, and the junction held 5 bases outside the gene matches. This CDR3 has 14 residues. Looked up from germline, CDR1 is MNHEY and CDR2 is SMNVEV (reference sequence). The CDR3 reads CASSVRGGHNEQFF. Here the CDR3 DNA reads TGTGCCAGCAGTGTCCGGGGGGGACACAATGAGCAGTTCTTC.

Ten or more counts support this clonotype. This sequence joins TRBV12-3 or TRBV12-4 and TRBJ2-1; tentative D call: TRBD2 (6 bases). V lost 2 bases and J lost 0, with 11 bases in between. The CDR3 length is 16 residues. The CDR3 DNA reads as TGTGCCAGCAGTTTAAGGGTAGCGGACTCCTACAATGAGCAGTTCTTC. Translated, it gives CASSLRVADSYNEQFF.

The sample holds many counts of this clonotype. J is TRBJ2-2 and V is TRBV7-6; 9 bases line up with TRBD1. Germline CDR1 is SGHVS and CDR2 is FNYEAQ. Trimming cost V 7 bases and J 4 bases; bases outside gene matches: 7. The CDR3 is 15 amino acids. As DNA, the CDR3 is TGTGCCAGCACACTGACAGGGGGGTTCACCGGGGAGCTGTTTTTT. Translating gives CASTLTGGFTGELFF.

Ten or more counts support this clonotype. As DNA, the CDR3 is TGTGCCAGCAGATTTCCAACGCTCCTCAATGAGCAGTTCTTC. Protein sequence: CASRFPTLLNEQFF. V is TRBV12-3 or TRBV12-4 and J is TRBJ2-1, with no clear D. The CDR3 length is 14 residues. Trimming left V 6 bases short and J 6 bases short, with 15 bases between.

The rearrangement uses TRBV5-5 and TRBJ2-7; TRBD1 aligns across 10 bases. In germline, CDR1 is SGHKS, CDR2 YYEKEE (reference sequence). Trimming cost V 1 base and J 2 bases; bases outside gene matches: 9. The CDR3 contains 17 residues. The CDR3 is CASSLSSWTGGTYEQYF. The CDR3 nucleotides are TGTGCCAGCAGCTTGAGTTCCTGGACAGGGGGGACCTACGAGCAGTACTTC.

This clonotype was detected ten times or more. The V and J genes are TRBV5-5 and TRBJ1-5; 7 nucleotides match TRBD1. The germline CDR1 and CDR2 sequences are SGHKS and YYEKEE (reference sequence). The CDR3 has 15 residues. Unmatched junction bases numbered 7, after V lost 4 bases and J lost 3 bases. CDR3 bases: TGTGCCAGCAGCCCCGGGACAGACTTCAATCAGCCCCAGCATTTT. It translates to CASSPGTDFNQPQHF.

Concerning this clonotype: A much larger clone lies a single base off, so this may be a read error. V gene TRBV12-3 or TRBV12-4 combines with J gene TRBJ2-7, with unresolved D. Trimming shortened V by 3 bases and J by 11 bases, and 14 bases separated the two germline ends. There are 12 residues in the CDR3. DNA of the CDR3: TGTGCCAGCAGTTTTACTCCCCAGGCCGAGTACTTC. It is translated as CASSFTPQAEYF.